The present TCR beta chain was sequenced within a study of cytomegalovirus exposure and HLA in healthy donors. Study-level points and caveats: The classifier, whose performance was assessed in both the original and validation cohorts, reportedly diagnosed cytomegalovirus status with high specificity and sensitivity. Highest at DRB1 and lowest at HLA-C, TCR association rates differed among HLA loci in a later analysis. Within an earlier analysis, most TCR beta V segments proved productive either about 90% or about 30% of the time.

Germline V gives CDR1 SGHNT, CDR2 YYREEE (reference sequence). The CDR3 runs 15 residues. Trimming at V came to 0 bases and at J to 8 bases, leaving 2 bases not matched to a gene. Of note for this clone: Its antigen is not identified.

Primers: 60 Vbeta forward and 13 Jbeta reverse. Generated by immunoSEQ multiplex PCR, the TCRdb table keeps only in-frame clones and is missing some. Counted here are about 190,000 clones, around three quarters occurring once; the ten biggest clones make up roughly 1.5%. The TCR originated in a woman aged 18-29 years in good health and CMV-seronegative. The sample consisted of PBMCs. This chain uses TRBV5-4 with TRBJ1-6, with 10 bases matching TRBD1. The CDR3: CASSLAGTGDSPLHF. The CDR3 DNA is TGTGCCAGCAGCTTGGCCGGGACAGGGGATTCACCCCTCCACTTT.